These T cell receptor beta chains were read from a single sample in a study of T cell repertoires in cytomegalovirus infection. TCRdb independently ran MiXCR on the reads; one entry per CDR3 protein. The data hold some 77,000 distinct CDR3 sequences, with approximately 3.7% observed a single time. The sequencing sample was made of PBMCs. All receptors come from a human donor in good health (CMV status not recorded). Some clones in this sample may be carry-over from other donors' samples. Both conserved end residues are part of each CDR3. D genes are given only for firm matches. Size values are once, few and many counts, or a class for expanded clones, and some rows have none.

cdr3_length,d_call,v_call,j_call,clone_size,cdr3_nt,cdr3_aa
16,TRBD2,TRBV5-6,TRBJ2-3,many,TGTGCCAGCAGCTTGGGTGATGGGGGGGGCACAGATACGCAGTATTTT,CASSLGDGGGTDTQYF
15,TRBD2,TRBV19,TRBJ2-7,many,TGTGCCAGTAGTCCGCTAGCGGGAGGAGTCTACGAGCAGTACTTC,CASSPLAGGVYEQYF
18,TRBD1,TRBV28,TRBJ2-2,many,TGTGCCAGCAGTTTATTTCGGGCCAGGACAGGGAAGGACGGGGAGCTGTTTTTT,CASSLFRARTGKDGELFF
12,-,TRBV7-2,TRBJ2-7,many,TGTGCCAGCAGCCCACCCAACTACGAGCAGTACTTC,CASSPPNYEQYF
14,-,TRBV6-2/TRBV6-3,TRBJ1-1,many,TGTGCCAGCAGTTCAGCCGGGAGTAACACTGAAGCTTTCTTT,CASSSAGSNTEAFF
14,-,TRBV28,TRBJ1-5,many,TGTGCCAGCAGTCCCCGCAGGGCCTCGAGGGCCCAGCATTTT,CASSPRRASRAQHF
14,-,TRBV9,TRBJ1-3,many,TGTGCCAGCAGCCCTGGACCGGACGGAAACACCATATATTTT,CASSPGPDGNTIYF
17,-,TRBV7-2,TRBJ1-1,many,TGTGCCAGCAGCTTAGCTGCCGGGACGGCCTCGGGCACTGAAGCTTTCTTT,CASSLAAGTASGTEAFF
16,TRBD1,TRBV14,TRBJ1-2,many,TGTGCCAGCAGCCAAAGGACAGGGGGCCCTTACTATGGCTACACCTTC,CASSQRTGGPYYGYTF
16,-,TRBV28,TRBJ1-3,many,TGTGCCAGCACCCGAAGGACGGTGACCTCTGGAAACACCATATATTTT,CASTRRTVTSGNTIYF
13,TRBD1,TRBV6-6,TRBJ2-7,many,TGTGCCAGCAGTAACAGGGGGCCGGGGGAGCAGTACTTC,CASSNRGPGEQYF
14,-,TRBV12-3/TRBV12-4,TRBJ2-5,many,TGTGCCAGCAGTTTAGTTCTAAGTGGAGAGACCCAGTACTTC,CASSLVLSGETQYF
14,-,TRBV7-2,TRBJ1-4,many,TGTGCCAGCAGCTTGAGCTGGGATAGTGAAAAACTGTTTTTT,CASSLSWDSEKLFF
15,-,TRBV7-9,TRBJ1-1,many,TGTGCCAGCAGCTTAGAGGCAGGGCGTCCCACTGAAGCTTTCTTT,CASSLEAGRPTEAFF
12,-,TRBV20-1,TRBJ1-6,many,TGCAGTGCTCGCCAGGTTACGCCAGCCCTCCACTTT,CSARQVTPALHF
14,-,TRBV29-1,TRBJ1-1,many,TGCAGCGTTGAAAGGGGAAGGGTTGGCACTGAAGCTTTCTTT,CSVERGRVGTEAFF
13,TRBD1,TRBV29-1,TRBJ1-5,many,TGCAGCGCCCGGGGGACAGCCGATCAGCCCCAGCATTTT,CSARGTADQPQHF
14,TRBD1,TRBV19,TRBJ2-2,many,TGTGCCAGTACGACAGGGCAGGACACCGGGGAGCTGTTTTTT,CASTTGQDTGELFF
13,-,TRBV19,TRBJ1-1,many,TGTGCCAGTAGTATAGAAGGGGGGGCTGAAGCTTTCTTT,CASSIEGGAEAFF
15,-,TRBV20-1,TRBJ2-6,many,TGCAGTGCTGTAAACAGGGAGTCTGGGGCCAACGTCCTGACTTTC,CSAVNRESGANVLTF
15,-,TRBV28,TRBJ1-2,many,TGTGCCAGCAGTTTCCTTGGTGTCAGGGCTGATGGCTACACCTTC,CASSFLGVRADGYTF
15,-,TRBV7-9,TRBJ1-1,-,TGTGCCAGCAGCAGAGGAGCCGGGGAGAACACTGAAGCTTTCTTT,CASSRGAGENTEAFF
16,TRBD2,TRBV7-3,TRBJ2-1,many,TGTGCCAGCAGCCCCGAACGGGCTAGCGGTTACAATGAGCAGTTCTTC,CASSPERASGYNEQFF
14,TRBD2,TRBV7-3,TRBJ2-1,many,TGTGCCAGCAGTGCAGCGGGGAACTACAATGAGCAGTTCTTC,CASSAAGNYNEQFF
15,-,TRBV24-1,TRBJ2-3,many,TGTGCCACCAGTGGCGGCTCCGGGAAGACAGATACGCAGTATTTT,CATSGGSGKTDTQYF